Described below is a single T cell receptor beta chain sequence and its context. Its binding antigen is unknown. No much larger clone is present one base from it, and per-base qualities are unavailable. TCRbeta CDR3 regions were amplified from genomic DNA by means of the immunoSEQ Assay, a bias-controlled multiplex PCR. Per the authors' processing: Nucleated cell counts per sample were estimated from amplification of reference gene primers within the assay. To quantify the absolute abundance of each unique TCRbeta CDR3 rearrangement, sequence reads were collapsed and filtered. Productive Simpson clonality was computed per sample as the square root of Simpson's diversity index over productive rearrangements. This immuneACCESS table, as held by TCRdb, lists in-frame sequences with V and J called but not all clones. Of the missing ones, under half trace to an unresolved V gene in checked studies; the others have no known cause. From that table come the V and J calls and clone size; the DNA was used to work out D and trimming. Present in this sample are around 300,000 clones, 80% to 90% of which were seen just once. Less than 2.5% of the sample is taken by the ten largest.

Participants in the prospective study were enrolled through a virtual design, were aged about 18 to 90 years, and lived in some 24 United States geographic areas. To assign participants to cohorts, the prospective study relied on clinical history that participants themselves reported in a screening survey and a study questionnaire. For ImmuneRACE Cohort 3, a participant was defined as recovered based on two consecutive negative NP/OP PCR tests, clearance by a healthcare professional, or resolution of symptoms. Mobile phlebotomists in the prospective study collected whole blood, serum and a nasopharyngeal or oropharyngeal swab from every participant. Additional blood draws and questionnaires over an approximately 2-month period could optionally be provided by prospective study participants. Before DNA extraction, blood samples from the prospective study were shipped at room temperature or frozen.

The data originate from a study of blood T cell repertoires in COVID-19 (dated by TCRdb to the early 2020s). In terms of the full investigation: Samples from collaborators originated in the United States, Italy and Spain and spanned both the acute and convalescent phases of COVID-19. Sample metadata almost always included a de-identified subject ID, COVID-19 status, age in years and sex. The material from the prospective study consisted of cDNA or gDNA derived from T cells, B-cell-depleted T cells, or PBMCs. The samples were drawn from two sources: the first 160 participants of the ongoing ImmuneRACE study, and over 1,000 subjects contributed by 6 global collaborators. HLA class I and class II types, where available, came from metadata supplied by the sample provider rather than from assay-based typing. The repertoires were made available in a free public database intended to serve as a resource for research on the immune response to SARS-CoV-2. Subjects who had been exposed to COVID-19, were actively infected with it, or had recovered from it provided the deeply sampled blood TCRbeta repertoires that made up the dataset. Overall study results and their limits: The amount of clinical and demographic metadata varied by source and participant and was provided uncurated.

The germline V gene supplies CDR1 SGHRS and CDR2 YFSETQ. V is cut by 6 bases and J by 6 bases, and the space between the germline ends is 12 bases. The CDR3, from cysteine to phenylalanine, totals 12 residues. The read is trimmed to its CDR3 DNA, 36 bases read in frame from base 1. This clonotype was obtained from a young woman who had recovered from COVID-19. Specimen: PBMCs or T cells enriched from blood (not recorded which). The chain links TRBV5-1 with TRBJ1-1; perhaps TRBD1 is the D gene, with 5 bases matching. The CDR3 protein: CASTFGGSEAFF. The DNA sequence is as follows: TGCGCCAGCACCTTTGGGGGGTCTGAAGCTTTCTTT.